A single sample is the source of the 16 T cell receptor beta chains below, sequenced in a study of T cells in Graves' hyperthyroidism and ophthalmopathy. RNA transcripts provided the source from which TCR beta CDR3 regions were amplified. The TCR CDR3 was amplified in a first-round RT-PCR using the HTBI primer set. TCRdb re-analysed the multiplex PCR reads in MiXCR, keeping a single row per CDR3 protein. The sample shows roughly 650,000 distinct CDR3 sequences, around 15% of them seen only once. What was sequenced was blood. All receptors derive from a woman aged 40 to 50 with Graves' ophthalmopathy.

This clonotype was picked up many times. This chain uses TRBV12-3 or TRBV12-4 with TRBJ1-1, with 7 bases fitting TRBD1. The V gene end was trimmed by 3 bases and the J gene end by 6 bases; junction bases not matched to a gene: 10. There are 15 residues in the CDR3. This CDR3 is CASSLFEGAGAEAFF. As DNA, the CDR3 is TGTGCCAGCAGTTTGTTTGAGGGGGCGGGAGCTGAAGCTTTCTTT.

V usage is TRBV20-1 and J usage is TRBJ1-3, with 7 bases matching TRBD1. J was trimmed by 11 bases and V by 3 bases; bases with no gene match: 10. Germline V lookup: CDR1 DFQATT, CDR2 SNEGSKA (reference sequence). The CDR3 has 13 amino acids. Here the CDR3 DNA reads TGCAGTGCTAGCGTTAACTCCAGGGGGTCCATATATTTT. Translated, it gives CSASVNSRGSIYF.

This clonotype came up a few times. The chain employs TRBV15 and TRBJ2-5, with a weak D call TRBD1 (5 bases). The CDR3 spans 14 residues. V was trimmed by 4 bases and J by 6 bases, leaving 15 bases between them. Germline CDR1 LNHNV, CDR2 YYDKDF (reference sequence). The CDR3 bases are TGTGCCACCAGCAAGACCCGGTTGGGGCAGACCCAGTACTTC. It translates to CATSKTRLGQTQYF.

The genes are TRBV7-8 and TRBJ2-3; 11 bases are shared with TRBD2. J was trimmed by 2 bases and V by 4 bases; bases with no gene match: 5. The CDR3 is 16 residues long. Germline values: CDR1 SGHVS, CDR2 FQNEAQ. The DNA of the CDR3 is TGTGCCAGCAGCTCCGAGACTAGCGGGGTCACAGATACGCAGTATTTT. This gives the protein CASSSETSGVTDTQYF.

This clonotype was detected only a few times. The genes are TRBV14 and TRBJ2-1; 8 bases are shared with TRBD2. CDR3 size: 18 residues. After removal of 5 bases from V and 6 bases from J, the junction contained 18 bases not matched to a gene. CDR1 and CDR2 from the germline V gene are SGHDN and FVKESK. The CDR3, as DNA: TGTGCCAGCAGCTTCACCGGAGTAGCGGGATTGATCACCAATGAGCAGTTCTTC. Translated: CASSFTGVAGLITNEQFF.

The rearrangement links TRBV5-1 to TRBJ2-2; TRBD1 is a possible D gene (6 bases). This CDR3 is 14 amino acids long. Germline CDR1 SGHRS, CDR2 YFSETQ. Trimming took 5 bases from V and 6 from J, leaving 14 bases between them. The CDR3 loop reads CASSLGAGPGELFF. CDR3 bases: TGCGCCAGCAGTCTGGGGGCTGGTCCCGGGGAGCTGTTTTTT.

This clonotype was picked up many times. J is TRBJ2-5 and V is TRBV13, with TRBD2 identical over 12 bases. In germline, CDR1 is PRHDT, CDR2 FYEKMQ (reference sequence). The CDR3 runs 16 residues. V dropped 5 bases and J dropped 3; count of bases not matched to a gene: 7. The CDR3 is CASSDETSGSKETQYF. The DNA for the CDR3 is TGTGCCAGCAGCGATGAGACTAGCGGGAGTAAAGAGACCCAGTACTTC. Combining the CDR3 with reference TRBV13 and TRBJ2-5 gives the whole variable domain AAGVIQSPRHLIKEKRETATLKCYPIPRHDTVYWYQQGPGQDPQFLISFYEKMQSDKGSIPDRFSAQQFSDYHSELNMSSLELGDSALYFCASSDETSGSKETQYFGPGTRLLVL.

This clonotype occurred many times. The chain couples TRBV7-8 to TRBJ1-1; tentatively, D is TRBD1 (5 bases). V gave up 2 bases and J gave up 4 bases, with 8 bases separating them. The CDR3 has 13 residues. From germline, CDR1 is SGHVS and CDR2 FQNEAQ. CDR3 DNA sequence: TGTGCCAGCAGCTTATGGGGGTTCACTGAAGCTTTCTTT. Residues: CASSLWGFTEAFF.

This clonotype has at least ten counts. The J gene is TRBJ1-6, the V gene TRBV20-1; no firm D call. V lost 3 bases and J 8 bases, leaving 11 bases between the germline ends. The CDR3 runs to 13 residues. In germline, CDR1 is DFQATT, CDR2 SNEGSKA (reference sequence). Here the CDR3 reads CSARRSFDSPLHF. The CDR3 DNA reads as TGCAGTGCTAGGCGGAGTTTTGATTCACCCCTCCACTTT.

At least ten counts were recorded for this clonotype. The rearrangement uses TRBV28 and TRBJ1-5, with TRBD1 matching 8 bases. Germline assignment: CDR1 MDHEN and CDR2 SYDVKM. This CDR3 spans 13 amino acids. The junction had 5 bases not matched to a gene; V was cut back by 9 bases and J by 4 bases. CDR3 residues: CASWDRLNQPQHF. The CDR3, as DNA: TGTGCCAGTTGGGACAGGCTTAATCAGCCCCAGCATTTT.

The chain combines TRBV27 with TRBJ2-7; no clear D gene. The V end lost 5 bases, the J end lost 3 bases, and 11 bases lay between the germline ends. This CDR3 has 13 amino acids. The germline CDR1 and CDR2 sequences are MNHEY and SMNVEV (reference sequence). The CDR3 region is CASSRPGGYEQYF. The CDR3 region has the DNA TGTGCCAGCAGTCGCCCGGGTGGCTACGAGCAGTACTTC.

This clonotype occurred a few times. This chain links TRBV20-1 with TRBJ2-4; 12 positions match TRBD2. The CDR3 contains 15 residues. Germline lookup yields CDR1 DFQATT and CDR2 SNEGSKA (reference sequence). V was clipped by 2 bases and J by 4 bases; unmatched bases: 3. The CDR3 spells CSARILAGGKNIQYF. CDR3 DNA sequence: TGCAGTGCTAGAATCCTAGCGGGAGGGAAAAACATTCAGTACTTC.

The chain joins TRBV4-1 to TRBJ2-3, with D possibly called TRBD1 or TRBD2 (6 bases each). The germline gives CDR1 MGHRA, CDR2 YSYEKL. The V gene lost 2 bases and the J gene lost 0 bases, with 12 bases spanning the gap. CDR3 length: 16 residues. The CDR3 region has the DNA TGCGCCAGCAGCCAATGGACGGGGGCGAGCACAGATACGCAGTATTTT. It specifies CASSQWTGASTDTQYF.

This clonotype was seen many times. This chain joins TRBV28 and TRBJ1-5, with 7 bases identical to TRBD1. Germline V gene sequence: CDR1 MDHEN, CDR2 SYDVKM. The CDR3 spans 16 residues. The V and J ends lost 2 bases and 9 bases, in that order; junction bases with no gene match: 13. CDR3 DNA: TGTGCCAGCAGTTTAAGACAGGGACCCAAGACCAGGCCCCAGCATTTT. The encoded protein is CASSLRQGPKTRPQHF.

This clonotype was counted at least ten times. The genes are TRBV12-3 or TRBV12-4 and TRBJ1-1; 9 positions match TRBD1. CDR3 length: 14 amino acids. V was clipped by 4 bases and J by 6 bases; unmatched bases: 6. The chain's CDR3 is CASSSRTGVAEAFF. DNA of the CDR3: TGTGCCAGCAGTTCTAGGACAGGGGTCGCTGAAGCTTTCTTT.

This clonotype was counted a single time. J is TRBJ1-4 and V is TRBV11-2; unclear D gene. This CDR3 has 14 residues. In germline, CDR1 is SGHAT, CDR2 FQNNGV. The V and J ends lost 3 bases and 5 bases respectively, with 10 bases between them. CDR3 DNA sequence: TGTGCCAGCAGCTTCTCGACCCAAAATGAAAAACTGTTTTTT. Protein product: CASSFSTQNEKLFF.